A single sample is the source of the 5 T cell receptor beta chains below, sequenced in a study of cytomegalovirus exposure and HLA in healthy donors (dated by TCRdb to 2016 to 2017). The protocol used for the library was the immunoSEQ multiplex PCR assay. The multiplex PCR relied on a mix of 60 forward primers for TCR Vbeta segments and 13 reverse primers for TCR Jbeta segments. In TCRdb, the immuneACCESS table is reduced to in-frame sequences with V and J assigned. These tables do not hold every clone; where another copy was compared, an unresolved V gene accounts for under half, and the others remain unexplained. The sample yields over 70,000 clones; about 67% were counted once. Jointly, the top ten make up approximately 2.3% of the sample. Material: PBMCs. Receptors originate from a man younger than 45 in good health and CMV-seronegative.

This clone was detected a few times. The gene calls are TRBV28 and TRBJ1-5, with D uncertain. The CDR3 extends over 12 amino acids. Germline V CDR1 and CDR2: MDHEN, SYDVKM. V gave up 6 bases and J gave up 6 bases, with 9 bases separating them. The CDR3 DNA reads as TGTGCCAGCAGCGGACTTAGTCAGCCCCAGCATTTT. Translating gives CASSGLSQPQHF.

The CDR3 bases are TGTGCCAGCGGGGCGACAGGGGACACCGGGGAGCTGTTTTTT. Its translation: CASGATGDTGELFF. This rearrangement joins TRBV27 to TRBJ2-2; 8 bases line up with TRBD1. This CDR3 is built from 14 residues. The J segment lost 3 bases and the V segment lost 8 bases, leaving 5 bases of the junction unmatched. From germline, CDR1 is MNHEY and CDR2 SMNVEV (reference sequence).

The rearrangement joins TRBV30 to TRBJ1-2, with 9 positions matching TRBD1. Per germline, CDR1 GTSNPN and CDR2 SVGIG (reference sequence). CDR3 length: 11 residues. The trim removed 4 bases at V and 14 bases at J, leaving 8 bases unmatched. The CDR3 DNA is TGTGCCTGGACCTGGACAGGGGAAAGGACCTTC. This encodes CAWTWTGERTF. Variable domain in full (rest from reference TRBV30 and TRBJ1-2): SQTIHQWPATLVQPVGSPLSLECTVEGTSNPNLYWYRQAAGRGLQLLFYSVGIGQISSEVPQNLSASRPQDRQFILSSKKLLLSDSGFYLCAWTWTGERTFGSGTRLTVV.

This chain joins TRBV5-1 and TRBJ1-6, with D maybe TRBD1 (6 bases). The CDR3 consists of 14 residues. Trimming removed 0 bases at V and 5 bases at J, with 6 bases between. Germline assignment: CDR1 SGHRS and CDR2 YFSETQ. CDR3 DNA sequence: TGCGCCAGCAGCTTGGCAGGGGATAATTCACCCCTCCACTTT. Translated: CASSLAGDNSPLHF.

This clone has just one count. The chain uses TRBV4-1 and TRBJ2-7; 8 nucleotides agree with TRBD2. In germline, CDR1 is MGHRA, CDR2 YSYEKL. The length of the CDR3 is 15 residues. The J segment lost 4 bases and the V segment lost 5 bases, leaving 10 bases of the junction unmatched. The CDR3 nucleotides read TGCGCCAGCAGCACGGGCCCGGCGGGGGGATACGAGCAGTACTTC. Translating gives CASSTGPAGGYEQYF.